These 29 T cell receptor beta chains were all obtained from the same sample, sequenced in a study of post-analysis software for immune sequencing data. Study-wide results and caveats: Controls showed lower frequencies than patients for several TRBV segments, and TRBV5-6, TRBV5-1 and TRBV20-1 were among these.

Tagging with unique molecular identifiers was a feature of the TCR beta cDNA libraries. MiXCR was run by TCRdb on the PCR reads, yielding one entry per CDR3 protein. This table holds a few hundred thousand distinct CDR3 sequences, about 39% found once. These receptors' targets are unknown. Material for sequencing was blood. The receptors shown here come from a girl aged 2 to 9 with multiple sclerosis.

The chain has TRBV5-1 and TRBJ2-5, with 11 positions matching TRBD1. Germline V gives CDR1 SGHRS, CDR2 YFSETQ. The CDR3 consists of 16 residues. The ends lost 7 bases at V and 4 bases at J; junction bases unmatched: 12. For the CDR3, the DNA is TGCGCCAGCGGACGGACAGGGGGCGGTTGGGGAGAGACCCAGTACTTC. It specifies CASGRTGGGWGETQYF.

A note on this clonotype: The CDR3 ends on some other residue instead of the conserved phenylalanine or tryptophan, so this is likely a read error. The chain carries TRBV5-1 and TRBJ2-1; a possible D gene is TRBD1 (5 bases). Germline lookup yields CDR1 SGHRS and CDR2 YFSETQ. The CDR3 has 14 residues. V lost 2 bases and J 8 bases, leaving 14 bases between the germline ends. The DNA for the CDR3 is TGCGCCAGCAGCTTCGTGTTAGGGGCTGATGAGCAGTTCTGC. This codes for CASSFVLGADEQFC.

The chain uses TRBV20-1 and TRBJ2-5; weak D call: TRBD1 (6 bases). Trimming left V 6 bases short and J 5 bases short, with 16 bases between. There are 13 residues in the CDR3. Germline V lookup: CDR1 DFQATT, CDR2 SNEGSKA (reference sequence). The CDR3 DNA reads as TGCAGTGCCTCTCGCACAGACAGGGAGACCCAGTACTTC. Translation: CSASRTDRETQYF.

The rearrangement joins TRBV7-6 to TRBJ2-2, with D hard to call. V shed 5 bases and J shed 2 bases, with 6 bases lying between them. Germline V CDR1 and CDR2: SGHVS, FNYEAQ. This CDR3 contains 13 residues. CDR3 residues: CASSPANTGELFF. CDR3 DNA: TGTGCCAGCAGCCCCGCAAACACCGGGGAGCTGTTTTTT.

This clonotype has just a few counts. The V call is TRBV29-1, the J call TRBJ1-1, with D possibly TRBD1 on 6 matching bases. The CDR3 totals 17 residues. Germline V gives CDR1 SQVTM, CDR2 ANQGSEA. The V gene lost 5 bases and the J gene lost 0 bases, with 22 bases spanning the gap. In DNA, the CDR3 is TGCAGCGTTTATGGGGGCCCAACCAACAGAATGAACACTGAAGCTTTCTTT. Protein product: CSVYGGPTNRMNTEAFF.

This clonotype was counted a single time. V gene TRBV28 combines with J gene TRBJ2-1; TRBD2 agrees at 8 bases. There are 17 residues in the CDR3. The trim removed 2 bases at V and 6 bases at J, leaving 12 bases unmatched. Per the germline V gene, CDR1 is MDHEN and CDR2 is SYDVKM. The CDR3: CASSLPSGAGGSNEQFF. The CDR3 coding sequence is TGTGCCAGCAGTTTACCCTCAGGGGCGGGAGGCTCCAATGAGCAGTTCTTC.

The J gene is TRBJ2-7, the V gene TRBV5-6; 10 bases align to TRBD2. Germline CDR1 SGHDT, CDR2 YYEEEE. The CDR3 extends over 16 amino acids. V was pared by 1 base and J by 2 bases, with 6 bases of the junction left unmatched. Here the CDR3 DNA reads TGTGCCAGCAGCTTGATCTTAGCGGGAGGAACCTACGAGCAGTACTTC. Translation: CASSLILAGGTYEQYF.

This clonotype was seen a few times. This rearrangement joins TRBV20-1 to TRBJ1-4, with D uncertain. The ends were cut back, 5 bases at V and 0 bases at J, with 10 bases in the middle. Germline CDR1 reads DFQATT; CDR2 reads SNEGSKA (reference sequence). This CDR3 comprises 14 residues. The CDR3 bases are TGCAGTGCTGAGGACGGGGCAACTAATGAAAAACTGTTTTTT. Encoded protein: CSAEDGATNEKLFF.

This clonotype was detected only a few times. The V and J genes are TRBV12-3 or TRBV12-4 and TRBJ2-1, with 8 bases matching TRBD2. J lost 2 bases, V lost 2 bases, and 8 bases had no gene match. The CDR3 is 17 amino acids. DNA for the CDR3: TGTGCCAGCAGTTTATCGCCTAGCGGGTACACCTACAATGAGCAGTTCTTC. Protein: CASSLSPSGYTYNEQFF.

This clonotype was counted a few times. The CDR3 loop reads CASSLLAGDIQYF. CDR3 nucleotides: TGTGCCAGCAGCTTATTAGCGGGAGACATTCAGTACTTC. V and J are TRBV7-2 and TRBJ2-4; 9 bases agree with TRBD2. CDR1 SGHTA and CDR2 FQGNSA come from the germline V gene. Trimming removed 2 bases from V and 8 bases from J; junction bases left unmatched: 1. This CDR3 region has 13 residues.

The rearrangement uses TRBV9 and TRBJ2-3, with TRBD2 matching 9 bases. This CDR3 contains 16 residues. The V and J ends lost 3 bases and 2 bases, in that order; junction bases with no gene match: 7. Germline CDR1 reads SGDLS; CDR2 reads YYNGEE. CDR3 sequence: CASSAGLAPITDTQYF. CDR3 in DNA: TGTGCCAGCAGCGCGGGACTAGCTCCTATCACAGATACGCAGTATTTT.

The rearrangement links TRBV7-2 to TRBJ2-3; 7 positions match TRBD2. The CDR3 contains 15 residues. Germline CDR1 reads SGHTA; CDR2 reads FQGNSA. The J segment lost 2 bases and the V segment lost 1 base, leaving 3 bases of the junction unmatched. In DNA, the CDR3 is TGTGCCAGCAGCTTAGTGGGAGGGTACACAGATACGCAGTATTTT. This gives the protein CASSLVGGYTDTQYF.

Note on this clonotype: The junction departs from the called germline gene at one end, perhaps through a read error. The V call is TRBV10-3, the J call TRBJ2-7; 10 bases line up with TRBD1. The germline CDR1 and CDR2 sequences are ENHRY and SYGVKD. This CDR3 contains 16 residues. CDR3 amino acids: CAIGEGPDRGIYEQYF. CDR3 bases: TGTGCCATCGGTGAGGGTCCGGACAGGGGGATCTACGAGCAGTACTTC.

This clonotype was recorded a few times. The rearrangement links TRBV29-1 to TRBJ2-7; tentatively, D is TRBD2 (8 bases). The DNA end favors TRBJ2-5, so the J call may be wrong. The CDR3 extends over 14 amino acids. Germline V gives CDR1 SQVTM, CDR2 ANQGSEA. This CDR3 reads CSVREGAVFGTQYF. The CDR3 region has the DNA TGCAGCGTTCGGGAGGGGGCGGTTTTTGGGACCCAGTACTTC.

This clonotype has more than one count but fewer than ten. CDR3 nucleotides: TGTGCCAGCCTACCGGACAGCAACACCGGGGAGCTGTTTTTT. Protein product: CASLPDSNTGELFF. The rearrangement uses TRBV6-1 and TRBJ2-2; D might be TRBD1 (6 bases). The CDR3 runs 14 residues. V shed 8 bases and J shed 2 bases, with 12 bases lying between them. Germline V gene sequence: CDR1 MNHNS, CDR2 SASEGT.

The chain carries TRBV7-2 and TRBJ2-5; 7 nucleotides align to TRBD2. Germline V gives CDR1 SGHTA, CDR2 FQGNSA. V was clipped by 2 bases and J by 1 base; unmatched bases: 4. This CDR3 contains 15 residues. This chain's CDR3 is CASSLRRETQETQYF. The CDR3 DNA follows: TGTGCCAGCAGCTTACGGCGGGAGACCCAAGAGACCCAGTACTTC.

Worth noting for this clonotype: An end of the junction does not agree with germline; a read error may underlie this. The chain couples TRBV20-1 to TRBJ2-3; 8 nucleotides align to TRBD1. The CDR3 is 13 residues long. CDR1 is DFQATT, CDR2 SNEGSKA, per germline (reference sequence). The CDR3 sequence is CSVTGDSTDRQYF. The DNA for the CDR3 is TGCAGTGTGACAGGGGATAGCACAGATAGGCAGTATTTT.

This clonotype was seen more than once but under ten times. The chain recombines TRBV9 with TRBJ1-1, with D tentatively TRBD1 (6 bases). This CDR3 contains 16 residues. From germline, CDR1 is SGDLS and CDR2 YYNGEE. V lost 2 bases and J 3 bases, leaving 17 bases between the germline ends. CDR3 nucleotides: TGTGCCAGCAGCGTCCTCTCTACAGGGCGACACACTGAAGCTTTCTTT. Translation gives CASSVLSTGRHTEAFF.

The V and J genes are TRBV15 and TRBJ1-5, with unresolved D. Trimming removed 1 base at V and 1 base at J, with 8 bases between. Germline values: CDR1 LNHNV, CDR2 YYDKDF (reference sequence). The CDR3 spans 15 residues. The CDR3 reads CATSRVGESNQPQHF. In DNA form, the CDR3 reads TGTGCCACCAGCAGAGTCGGAGAGAGCAATCAGCCCCAGCATTTT.

The J gene is TRBJ1-5, the V gene TRBV7-8, with D possibly being TRBD1 (6 bases). V lost 5 bases and J 2 bases, leaving 13 bases between the germline ends. In germline, CDR1 is SGHVS, CDR2 FQNEAQ. The CDR3 length is 15 residues. CDR3 region: CASSDQGTGNQPQHF. In DNA, the CDR3 is TGTGCCAGCAGCGATCAGGGGACGGGCAATCAGCCCCAGCATTTT. Complete variable domain (other parts from reference TRBV7-8 and TRBJ1-5): GAGVSQSPRYKVAKRGQDVALRCDPISGHVSLFWYQQALGQGPEFLTYFQNEAQLDKSGLPSDRFFAERPEGSVSTLKIQRTQQEDSAVYLCASSDQGTGNQPQHFGDGTRLSIL.

The chain links TRBV15 to TRBJ2-1; D is possibly TRBD2 (5 bases). The germline V gene has CDR1 LNHNV and CDR2 YYDKDF (reference sequence). V was shortened by 0 bases and J by 4 bases, with 7 bases between the two germline ends. This CDR3 has 14 amino acids. CDR3 sequence reads: CATSRDRGYNEQFF. CDR3 coding DNA: TGTGCCACCAGCAGAGATCGAGGGTACAATGAGCAGTTCTTC.

This clonotype was counted a few times. This rearrangement joins TRBV3-1 to TRBJ2-3, with a possible D match to TRBD2 (5 bases). The CDR3 has 13 amino acids. Germline CDR1 and CDR2: LGHDT and YNNKEL (reference sequence). V lost 1 base to trimming and J lost 6 bases, with 8 bases between them. CDR3 DNA: TGTGCCAGCAGCCAAGGCGGGCAGGATACGCAGTATTTT. It is translated as CASSQGGQDTQYF.

The chain employs TRBV20-1 and TRBJ2-1, with 9 bases matching TRBD2. Trimming removed 6 bases from V and 6 bases from J; junction bases left unmatched: 12. Germline-derived CDR1 and CDR2 are DFQATT and SNEGSKA (reference sequence). This CDR3 is built from 15 residues. The CDR3 loop reads CSAYPLTSGFNEQFF. CDR3 DNA sequence: TGCAGTGCGTATCCCCTGACTAGCGGCTTCAATGAGCAGTTCTTC.

In this sample, this clonotype turned up a few times. This CDR3 is CASSGPGTSGTPDTQYF. CDR3 bases: TGTGCCAGCAGCGGCCCCGGGACTAGCGGGACCCCAGATACGCAGTATTTT. The V call is TRBV7-3, the J call TRBJ2-3; TRBD2 matches at 13 bases. The J segment lost 4 bases and the V segment lost 5 bases, leaving 9 bases of the junction unmatched. The CDR3 is made up of 17 amino acids. The V gene's germline CDR1 is SGHTA and CDR2 FQGTGA.

The chain has TRBV6-5 and TRBJ1-2; no clear D gene. V lost 0 bases, J lost 6 bases, and 14 bases lay in between. CDR3 length equals 15 residues. From germline, CDR1 is MNHEY and CDR2 SVGAGI. The chain's CDR3 is CASSYSAVEINGYTF. The DNA of the CDR3 is TGTGCCAGCAGTTACTCCGCAGTGGAGATAAATGGCTACACCTTC.

The V gene is TRBV10-3, the J gene TRBJ1-1, with 9 bases matching TRBD1. The CDR3 runs to 15 residues. J was trimmed by 3 bases and V by 4 bases; bases with no gene match: 6. Germline CDR1 and CDR2: ENHRY and SYGVKD. The CDR3 here is CAISGSGQGHTEAFF. CDR3 DNA: TGTGCCATCAGTGGTTCAGGACAGGGGCACACTGAAGCTTTCTTT.

The chain combines TRBV6-1 with TRBJ2-3; possibly TRBD1 for D (5 bases). The CDR3 consists of 15 residues. The V and J ends lost 6 bases and 1 base respectively, with 14 bases between them. Germline values: CDR1 MNHNS, CDR2 SASEGT. CDR3 sequence (DNA): TGTGCCAGCAGGGCTGCAGGGTCTGGCACAGATACGCAGTATTTT. This sequence encodes CASRAAGSGTDTQYF.

J is TRBJ1-1 and V is TRBV5-1; 7 bases align to TRBD1. The CDR3 consists of 14 residues. V lost 0 bases and J lost 7; bases outside the gene matches: 6. CDR1 and CDR2 from the germline V gene are SGHRS and YFSETQ. The CDR3 DNA is TGCGCCAGCAGCTTGGCACCGGGACAGATTGAAGCTTTCTTT. This sequence encodes CASSLAPGQIEAFF.

The chain is built from TRBV12-3 or TRBV12-4 and TRBJ1-2, with unresolved D. The CDR3 is 13 amino acids. Trimming shortened V by 7 bases and J by 3 bases, and 12 bases separated the two germline ends. The CDR3 is CASTWGLDYGYTF. For the CDR3, the DNA is TGTGCCAGCACCTGGGGTCTGGACTATGGCTACACCTTC.